This T cell receptor beta chain was retrieved from a study of blood T cells in healthy people across ages. A second PCR of 7 to 11 cycles used a sample-barcoded 5' primer and a J-beta primer mix. Template switching added a 12-random-nucleotide identifier to every cDNA molecule. MiXCR was run by TCRdb on the 5' RACE reads, yielding one entry per CDR3 protein. Of over 1,500,000 distinct CDR3 sequences in the sample, less than 50% were seen once. Whole-study findings and limits: Long-lived donors had more naive CD4+ cells and higher diversity than aged donors.

This clonotype was picked up a small number of times. Its antigen is not known. The CDR3 consists of 17 residues. CDR1 MNHEY and CDR2 SVGEGT come from the germline V gene. The specimen was blood. The TCR comes from a woman aged 40 to 50 in good health. The chain has TRBV6-2 or TRBV6-3 and TRBJ2-5, with 7 bases identical to TRBD1. The DNA end is a closer match to TRBJ2-7, so the J assignment may be wrong. CDR3 residues: CASSQSHKTGLLYEQYF. The CDR3 region has the DNA TGTGCCAGCAGCCAGTCTCATAAGACAGGGCTACTCTACGAGCAGTACTTC.